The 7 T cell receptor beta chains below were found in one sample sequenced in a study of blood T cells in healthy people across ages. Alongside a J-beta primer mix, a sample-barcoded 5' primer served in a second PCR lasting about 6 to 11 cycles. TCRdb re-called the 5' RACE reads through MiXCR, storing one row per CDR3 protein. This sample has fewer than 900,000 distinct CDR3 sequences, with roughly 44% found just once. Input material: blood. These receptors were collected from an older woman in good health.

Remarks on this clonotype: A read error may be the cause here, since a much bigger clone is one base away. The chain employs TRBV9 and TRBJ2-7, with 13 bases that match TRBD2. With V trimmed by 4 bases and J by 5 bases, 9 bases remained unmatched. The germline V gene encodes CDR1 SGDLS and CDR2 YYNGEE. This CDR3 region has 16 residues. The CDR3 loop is CASSPLGTSGKDEQYF. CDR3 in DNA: TGTGCCAGCAGCCCCCTGGGGACTAGCGGGAAAGACGAGCAGTACTTC.

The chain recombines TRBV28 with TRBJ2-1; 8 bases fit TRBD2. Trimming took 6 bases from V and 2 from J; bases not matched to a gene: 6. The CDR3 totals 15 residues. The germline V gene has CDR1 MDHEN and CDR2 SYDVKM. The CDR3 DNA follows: TGTGCCAGCAGCAAACCGGGACTAGCCTACAATGAGCAGTTCTTC. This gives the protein CASSKPGLAYNEQFF.

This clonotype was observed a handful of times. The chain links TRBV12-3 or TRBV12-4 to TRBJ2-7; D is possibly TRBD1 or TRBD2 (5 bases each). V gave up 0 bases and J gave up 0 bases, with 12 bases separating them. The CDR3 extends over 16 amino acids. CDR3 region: CASSLAPGTRSYEQYF. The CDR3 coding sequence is TGTGCCAGCAGTTTAGCGCCAGGGACCCGCTCCTACGAGCAGTACTTC.

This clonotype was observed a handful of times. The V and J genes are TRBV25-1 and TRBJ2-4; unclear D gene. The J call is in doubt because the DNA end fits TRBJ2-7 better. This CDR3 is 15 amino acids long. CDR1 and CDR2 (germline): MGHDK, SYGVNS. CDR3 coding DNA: TGTGCCAGCAGTGAATTGGGGTTGTTTTGTAACGAGCAGTACTTC. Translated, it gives CASSELGLFCNEQYF.

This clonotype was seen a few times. The chain's CDR3 is CASSEQGNNQPQHF. The CDR3, as DNA: TGTGCCAGCAGTGAACAGGGAAACAATCAGCCCCAGCATTTT. The J gene is TRBJ1-5, the V gene TRBV25-1; D perhaps matches TRBD1 (5 bases). This CDR3 is built from 14 residues. Between the trimmed V and J ends, which lost 2 bases and 3 bases, there was a span of 8 bases. Germline V gene sequence: CDR1 MGHDK, CDR2 SYGVNS.

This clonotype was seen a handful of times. CDR3 nucleotides: TGTGCCAGCAGCTCCCAGGACAGGGGGCCAGGGGATACGCAGTATTTT. Amino acids: CASSSQDRGPGDTQYF. The V gene is TRBV7-9, the J gene TRBJ2-3, with 11 bases aligning to TRBD1. CDR3 length: 16 amino acids. The germline CDR1 and CDR2 sequences are SEHNR and FQNEAQ (reference sequence). V lost 4 bases to trimming and J lost 6 bases; unmatched junction nucleotides: 9.

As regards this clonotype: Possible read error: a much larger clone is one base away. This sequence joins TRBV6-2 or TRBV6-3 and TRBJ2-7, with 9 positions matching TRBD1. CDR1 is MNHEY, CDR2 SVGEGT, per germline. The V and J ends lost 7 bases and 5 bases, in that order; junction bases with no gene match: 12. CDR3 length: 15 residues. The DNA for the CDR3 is TGTGCCAGCACCCTAACCGGGACAGGGTACGACGAGCAGTACTTC. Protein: CASTLTGTGYDEQYF.